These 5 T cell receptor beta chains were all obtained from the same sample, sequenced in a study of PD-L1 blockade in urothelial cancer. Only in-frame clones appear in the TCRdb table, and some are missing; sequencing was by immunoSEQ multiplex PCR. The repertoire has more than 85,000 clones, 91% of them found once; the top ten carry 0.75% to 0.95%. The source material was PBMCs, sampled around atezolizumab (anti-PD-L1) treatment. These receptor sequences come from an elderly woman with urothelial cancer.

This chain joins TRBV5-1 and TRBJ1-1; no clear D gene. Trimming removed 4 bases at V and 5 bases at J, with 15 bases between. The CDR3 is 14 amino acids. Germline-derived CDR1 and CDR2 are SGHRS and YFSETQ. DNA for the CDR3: TGCGCCAGCAGCGCCCGGGGAGAGCGTACTGAAGCTTTCTTT. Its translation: CASSARGERTEAFF.

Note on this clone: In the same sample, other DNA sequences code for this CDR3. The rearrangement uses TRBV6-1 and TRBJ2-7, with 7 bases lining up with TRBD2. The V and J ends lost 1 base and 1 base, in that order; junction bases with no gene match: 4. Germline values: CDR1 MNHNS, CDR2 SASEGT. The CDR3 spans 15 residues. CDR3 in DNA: TGTGCCAGCAGTGAAGTGGGAGGGGTGTCCTACGAGCAGTACTTC. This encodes CASSEVGGVSYEQYF.

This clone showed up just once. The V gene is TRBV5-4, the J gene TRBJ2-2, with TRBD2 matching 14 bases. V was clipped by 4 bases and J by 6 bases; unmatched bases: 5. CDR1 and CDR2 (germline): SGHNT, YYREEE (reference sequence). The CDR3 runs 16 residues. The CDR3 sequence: CASSQGLAGVSGELFF. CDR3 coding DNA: TGTGCCAGCAGCCAGGGACTAGCGGGAGTGTCCGGGGAGCTGTTTTTT.

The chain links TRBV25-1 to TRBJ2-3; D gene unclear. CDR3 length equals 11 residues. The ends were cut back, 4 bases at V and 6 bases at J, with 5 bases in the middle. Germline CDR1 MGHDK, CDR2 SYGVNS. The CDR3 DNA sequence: TGTGCCAGCAGTGTAGAGGATACGCAGTATTTT. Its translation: CASSVEDTQYF.

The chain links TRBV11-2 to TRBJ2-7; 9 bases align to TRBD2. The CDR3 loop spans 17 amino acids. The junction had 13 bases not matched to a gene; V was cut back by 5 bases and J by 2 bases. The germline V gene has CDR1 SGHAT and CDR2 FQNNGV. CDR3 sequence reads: CASSPGGGRGRAYEQYF. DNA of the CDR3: TGTGCCAGCAGCCCTGGGGGCGGGAGGGGCCGCGCCTACGAGCAGTACTTC.